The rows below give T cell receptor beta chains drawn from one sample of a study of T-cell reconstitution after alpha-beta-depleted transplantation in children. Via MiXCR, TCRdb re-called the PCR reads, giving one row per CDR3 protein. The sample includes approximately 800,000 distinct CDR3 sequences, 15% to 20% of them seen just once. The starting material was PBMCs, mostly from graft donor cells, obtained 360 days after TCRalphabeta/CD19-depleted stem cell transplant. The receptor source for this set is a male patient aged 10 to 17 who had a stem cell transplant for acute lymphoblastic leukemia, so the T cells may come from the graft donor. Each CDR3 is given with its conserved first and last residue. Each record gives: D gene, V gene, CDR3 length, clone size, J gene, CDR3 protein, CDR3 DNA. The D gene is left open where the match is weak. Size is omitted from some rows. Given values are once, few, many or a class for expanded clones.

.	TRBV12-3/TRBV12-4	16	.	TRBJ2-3	CASSFPVEGWADTQYF	TGTGCCAGCAGTTTCCCGGTCGAAGGGTGGGCAGATACGCAGTATTTT
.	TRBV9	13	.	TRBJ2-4	CASSVGGENIQYF	TGTGCCAGCAGCGTAGGGGGGGAAAACATTCAGTACTTC
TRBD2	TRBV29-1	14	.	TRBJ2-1	CTTSPGLAGNEQFF	TGCACCACATCTCCGGGACTAGCGGGGAATGAGCAGTTCTTC
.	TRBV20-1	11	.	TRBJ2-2	CSAGDTGELFF	TGCAGTGCTGGAGACACCGGGGAGCTGTTTTTT
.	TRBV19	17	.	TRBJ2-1	CASSTRVSGPRRGEQFF	TGTGCCAGTAGTACTAGGGTGTCGGGCCCCCGGCGAGGTGAGCAGTTCTTC
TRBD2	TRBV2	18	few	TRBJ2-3	CASSDALGRAGSADTQYF	TGTGCCAGCAGTGATGCGCTCGGGAGAGCGGGGTCAGCAGATACGCAGTATTTT
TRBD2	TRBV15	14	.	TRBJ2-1	CATSRAGLANEQFF	TGTGCCACCAGCAGAGCGGGACTAGCAAATGAGCAGTTCTTC
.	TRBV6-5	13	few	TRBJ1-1	CASSWQVNTEAFF	TGTGCCAGCAGTTGGCAGGTGAACACTGAAGCTTTCTTT
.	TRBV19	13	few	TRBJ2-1	CASSIGASSEQFF	TGTGCCAGTAGTATAGGGGCCAGCAGTGAGCAGTTCTTC
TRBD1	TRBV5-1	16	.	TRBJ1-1	CASSRYDRGSDTEAFF	TGCGCCAGCAGCAGGTACGACAGGGGGAGCGACACTGAAGCTTTCTTT
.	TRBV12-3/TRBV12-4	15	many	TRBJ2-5	CASSRRGGLQETQYF	TGTGCCAGCAGTCGTAGGGGGGGACTCCAAGAGACCCAGTACTTC
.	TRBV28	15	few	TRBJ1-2	CASSLWAQGPGGYTF	TGTGCCAGCAGTTTATGGGCACAGGGCCCGGGAGGCTACACCTTC
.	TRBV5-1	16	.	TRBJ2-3	CASSFQSRRSTDTQYF	TGCGCCAGCAGCTTTCAAAGCCGGCGGAGCACAGATACGCAGTATTTT
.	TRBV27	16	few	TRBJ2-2	CASSLWLGTFTGELFF	TGTGCCAGCAGTTTATGGTTAGGGACATTCACCGGGGAGCTGTTTTTT